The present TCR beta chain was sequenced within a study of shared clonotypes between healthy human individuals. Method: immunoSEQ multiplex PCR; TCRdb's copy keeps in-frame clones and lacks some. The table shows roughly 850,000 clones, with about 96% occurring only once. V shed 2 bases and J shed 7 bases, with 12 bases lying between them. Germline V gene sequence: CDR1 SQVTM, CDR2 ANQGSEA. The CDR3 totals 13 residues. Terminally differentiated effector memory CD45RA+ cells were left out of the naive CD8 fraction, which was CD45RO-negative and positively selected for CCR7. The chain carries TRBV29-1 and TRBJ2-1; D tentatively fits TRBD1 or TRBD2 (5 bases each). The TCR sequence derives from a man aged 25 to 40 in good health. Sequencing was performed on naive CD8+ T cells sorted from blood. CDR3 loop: CSVEPTEGNEQFF. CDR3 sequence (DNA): TGCAGCGTTGAACCAACCGAGGGGAATGAGCAGTTCTTC.